The rows below give T cell receptor beta chains drawn from one sample of a study of identical twins. TCRdb used MiXCR to reprocess the 5' RACE reads, holding one entry per CDR3 protein. This sample has 640,000 or so distinct CDR3 sequences, with 5.5% to 7.5% found just once. The source material was naive T cells sorted from blood. The origin of the receptors is a man aged 18 to 29 in good health. The CDR3 runs from the conserved cysteine through the conserved F or W. A D gene is named only where the DNA matches it firmly. Expanded clones get a size class; other rows say once, few or many, or leave the size out.

clone_size j_call v_call d_call cdr3_nt cdr3_aa
- TRBJ2-7 TRBV7-6 TRBD2 TGTGCCAGCAGCTTAAGCCCTTCCGGGACTAGCGGGAGGGCCACGTACTTC CASSLSPSGTSGRATYF
- TRBJ2-5 TRBV11-2 TRBD2 TGTGCCAGCGGGGCGGGGGTCCAAGAGACCCAGTACTTC CASGAGVQETQYF
many TRBJ1-1 TRBV29-1 - TGCAGCGTTGAAAAGGGTTCGAACACTGAAGCTTTCTTT CSVEKGSNTEAFF
few TRBJ2-2 TRBV4-3 TRBD2 TGCGCCAGCAGCTTCGGACTAGCACCCACCGGGGAGCTGTTTTTT CASSFGLAPTGELFF
many TRBJ2-5 TRBV29-1 TRBD2 TGCAGCGTTGAATTGGGGAGCGGGAGGGTAACCCAGTACTTC CSVELGSGRVTQYF
few TRBJ2-5 TRBV7-3 - TGTGCCAGCAGCAACCGAGGGGGGGGGGAGACCCAGTACTTC CASSNRGGGETQYF
many TRBJ1-5 TRBV2 - TGTGCCAGCAGTGCCGTGAATAGCAATCAGCCCCAGCATTTT CASSAVNSNQPQHF
many TRBJ1-2 TRBV20-1 - TGCAGTGCTAGAGATCCCCGGATCAGCTATGGCTACACCTTC CSARDPRISYGYTF
few TRBJ2-1 TRBV20-1 - TGCAGTGCTAGAGATGGAGCAGGGAACAATGAGCAGTTCTTC CSARDGAGNNEQFF
few TRBJ2-2 TRBV5-1 TRBD2 TGCGCCAGCAGCTCCCCCGGAGCGGGAGAACCCGGGGAGCTGTTTTTT CASSSPGAGEPGELFF